A single T cell receptor beta chain is shown here with its context. Assay used: immunoSEQ multiplex PCR; TCRdb lists only in-frame clones, some missing. Of 150,000 to 200,000 clones in the sample, more than 85% are singletons; the top ten hold 20% to 25%. The data are from a study of blood T cell repertoires in COVID-19. Overall study context: Recovery among Cohort 3 donors was established by two negative PCRs, clearance, or symptom resolution. The analysed material was cDNA or gDNA that came from T cells, B-cell-depleted T cells, or PBMCs.

V was shortened by 1 base and J by 2 bases, with 14 bases between the two germline ends. CDR1 and CDR2 from the germline V gene are LGHNA and YSLEER. The CDR3 runs 16 residues. This chain joins TRBV4-3 and TRBJ1-2, with D perhaps matching TRBD1 (6 bases). Sequencing was performed on PBMCs or T cells enriched from blood (not recorded which). This clonotype was obtained from a woman aged 40 to 55 in a cohort exposed to, infected with or recovered from COVID-19 (not recorded which). The CDR3 loop reads CASSQGGRTANYGYTF. In DNA form, the CDR3 reads TGCGCCAGCAGCCAAGGGGGTCGGACAGCAAACTATGGCTACACCTTC.